The clone carrying this T cell receptor beta chain was observed a few times. The sample originates from a study of T cell repertoires in cytomegalovirus infection. Trimming removed 3 bases from V and 1 base from J, with 18 bases in between. This CDR3 spans 18 amino acids. The germline V gene has CDR1 SEHNR and CDR2 FQNEAQ (reference sequence). TCRdb redid the calling of the reads with MiXCR, one entry per CDR3 protein. The sample holds fewer than 550,000 distinct CDR3 sequences, 16% seen once. The clonotype was recovered from a human donor in good health (CMV status not recorded). Some clones in this sample may be carry-over from other donors' samples. J is TRBJ2-2 and V is TRBV7-9; D is possibly TRBD1 or TRBD2 (5 bases each). Specimen: CD8+ T cells from PBMCs. The CDR3 protein is CASSFTPRGPWNTGELFF. DNA of the CDR3: TGTGCCAGCAGCTTCACTCCCCGGGGACCTTGGAACACCGGGGAGCTGTTTTTT. Variable domain in full (rest from reference TRBV7-9 and TRBJ2-2): DTGVSQNPRHKITKRGQNVTFRCDPISEHNRLYWYRQTLGQGPEFLTYFQNEAQLEKSRLLSDRFSAERPKGSFSTLEIQRTEQGDSAMYLCASSFTPRGPWNTGELFFGEGSRLTVL.